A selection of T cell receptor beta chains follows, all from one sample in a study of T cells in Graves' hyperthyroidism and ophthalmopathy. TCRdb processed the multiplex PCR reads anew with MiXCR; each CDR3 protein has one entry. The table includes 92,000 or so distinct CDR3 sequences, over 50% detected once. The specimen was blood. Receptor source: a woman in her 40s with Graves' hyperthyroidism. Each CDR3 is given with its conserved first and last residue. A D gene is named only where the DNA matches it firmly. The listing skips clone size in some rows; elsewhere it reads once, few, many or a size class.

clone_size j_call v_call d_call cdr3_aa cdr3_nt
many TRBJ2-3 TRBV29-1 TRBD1 CSVEFRTGASTDTQYF TGCAGCGTTGAATTCCGGACAGGGGCATCCACAGATACGCAGTATTTT
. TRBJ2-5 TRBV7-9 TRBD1 CASSLGTTGGAETQYF TGTGCCAGCAGCTTGGGAACGACAGGGGGCGCGGAGACCCAGTACTTC
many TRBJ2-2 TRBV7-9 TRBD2 CASSGGLAGSLNTGELFF TGTGCCAGCAGCGGGGGACTAGCGGGAAGTTTGAACACCGGGGAGCTGTTTTTT
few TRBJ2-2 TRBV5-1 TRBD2 CASRLAGDTGELFF TGCGCCAGCAGACTAGCGGGGGACACCGGGGAGCTGTTTTTT
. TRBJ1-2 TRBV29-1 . CSVDSGNPLQGYGYTF TGCAGCGTGGACTCGGGAAACCCTCTCCAAGGCTATGGCTACACCTTC
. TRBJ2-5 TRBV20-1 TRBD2 CSARPRGGGETQYF TGCAGTGCTAGACCTCGGGGGGGGGGAGAGACCCAGTACTTC
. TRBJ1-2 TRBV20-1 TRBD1 CSALAPGQGEGYTF TGCAGTGCCCTAGCTCCGGGACAGGGTGAAGGCTACACCTTC
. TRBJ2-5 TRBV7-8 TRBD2 CASSFIAGVETQYF TGTGCCAGCAGCTTTATAGCGGGAGTTGAGACCCAGTACTTC
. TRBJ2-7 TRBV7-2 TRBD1 CASTLGQGVYEQYF TGTGCCAGCACCCTAGGACAGGGCGTCTACGAGCAGTACTTC
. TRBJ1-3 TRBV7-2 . CASSWTPQGGNTIYF TGTGCCAGCAGCTGGACTCCGCAGGGAGGAAACACCATATATTTT
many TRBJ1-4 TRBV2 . CASTRQVTFQLFF TGTGCCAGCACCAGACAGGTGACGTTCCAACTGTTTTTT
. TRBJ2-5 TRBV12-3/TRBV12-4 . CASRAGGQETQYF TGTGCCAGCAGAGCCGGGGGCCAAGAGACCCAGTACTTC
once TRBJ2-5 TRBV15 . CATSRQAGETQYF TGTGCCACCAGCAGACAGGCTGGAGAGACCCAGTACTTC
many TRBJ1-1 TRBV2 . CASSEAGGDGTEAFF TGTGCCAGCAGTGAGGCTGGCGGAGACGGCACTGAAGCTTTCTTT
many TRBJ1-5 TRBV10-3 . CAISGGPLVNQPQHF TGTGCCATCAGTGGGGGTCCACTTGTTAATCAGCCCCAGCATTTT
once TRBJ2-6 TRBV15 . CATSSPRAGTPSSGANVLTF TGTGCCACCAGCAGCCCGCGAGCCGGGACACCTAGCTCTGGGGCCAACGTCCTGACTTTC
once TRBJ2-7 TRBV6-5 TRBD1 CASSYGGTGSYEQYF TGTGCCAGCAGTTACGGGGGGACAGGGAGCTACGAGCAGTACTTC
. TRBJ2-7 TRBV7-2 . CASVIYPGAYEQYF TGTGCCAGCGTTATCTATCCGGGGGCCTACGAGCAGTACTTC
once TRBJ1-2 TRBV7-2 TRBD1 CASSYRGQYYGYTF TGTGCCAGCAGCTACAGGGGGCAGTACTATGGCTACACCTTC
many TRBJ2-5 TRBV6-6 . CASSYGAPALQETQYF TGTGCCAGCAGTTACGGCGCGCCAGCCCTCCAAGAGACCCAGTACTTC
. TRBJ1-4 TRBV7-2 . CASSLRLQTNEKLFF TGTGCCAGCAGCTTAAGGCTCCAGACTAATGAAAAACTGTTTTTT
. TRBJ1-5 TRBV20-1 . CSAKQGTVNQPQHF TGCAGTGCTAAGCAGGGGACTGTCAATCAGCCCCAGCATTTT
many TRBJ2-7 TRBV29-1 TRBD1 CSVEGQGAYEQYF TGCAGCGTTGAGGGTCAGGGGGCCTACGAGCAGTACTTC
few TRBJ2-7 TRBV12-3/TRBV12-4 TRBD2 CASSFDGLAGLYEQYF TGTGCCAGCAGTTTTGACGGACTAGCGGGACTCTACGAGCAGTACTTC
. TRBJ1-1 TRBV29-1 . CSGEGHAEAFF TGCAGCGGGGAGGGGCACGCTGAAGCTTTCTTT
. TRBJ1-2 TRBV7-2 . CASSLDAEAFSGYTF TGTGCCAGCAGCCTGGACGCTGAAGCTTTTTCTGGCTACACCTTC
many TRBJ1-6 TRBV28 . CASSPWAGDNSPLHF TGTGCCAGCAGTCCCTGGGCAGGGGATAATTCACCCCTCCACTTT
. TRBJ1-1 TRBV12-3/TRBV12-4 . CASSASSGANVLTFF TGTGCCAGCAGTGCGAGCTCTGGGGCCAACGTCCTGACTTTCTTT
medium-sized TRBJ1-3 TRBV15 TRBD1 CATSRETGGNTIYF TGTGCCACCAGCAGAGAGACAGGGGGAAACACCATATATTTT
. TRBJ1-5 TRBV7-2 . CASSLVLGSPNEHF TGTGCCAGCAGCTTAGTTCTGGGGTCCCCTAACGAGCATTTT
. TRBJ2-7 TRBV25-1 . CASSARRGAGLYEQYF TGTGCCAGCAGTGCCCGGCGGGGAGCAGGCCTCTACGAGCAGTACTTC
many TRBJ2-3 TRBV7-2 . CASSLASGITDTQYF TGTGCCAGCAGCTTAGCGTCGGGCATCACAGATACGCAGTATTTT
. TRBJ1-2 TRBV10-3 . CAISLGIDYGYTF TGTGCCATCAGTCTGGGGATCGACTATGGCTACACCTTC
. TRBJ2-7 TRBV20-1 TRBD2 CSATSGLAGTYEQYF TGCAGTGCAACCTCAGGACTAGCGGGAACCTACGAGCAGTACTTC
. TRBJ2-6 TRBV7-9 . CASSSGHHSGANVLTF TGTGCCAGCAGTTCGGGACATCACTCTGGGGCCAACGTCCTGACTTTC
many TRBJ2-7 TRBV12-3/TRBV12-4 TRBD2 CASSSWARGASYEQYF TGTGCCAGCAGTTCCTGGGCGCGGGGGGCTTCCTACGAGCAGTACTTC
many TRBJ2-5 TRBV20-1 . CSATGGAAQETQYF TGCAGTGCGACAGGAGGGGCAGCCCAAGAGACCCAGTACTTC
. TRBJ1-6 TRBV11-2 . CASSLGSPYSPLHF TGTGCCAGCAGCTTGGGTAGCCCCTATTCACCCCTCCACTTT
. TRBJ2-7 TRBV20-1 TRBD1 CSARPRDRGGGEQYF TGCAGTGCTAGACCCCGGGACAGGGGAGGGGGCGAGCAGTACTTC
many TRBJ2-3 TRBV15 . CATNSGGPADTQYF TGTGCCACCAACTCCGGAGGGCCAGCAGATACGCAGTATTTT
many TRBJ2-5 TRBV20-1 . CSATDIPSEETQYF TGCAGTGCTACGGACATCCCCTCCGAAGAGACCCAGTACTTC
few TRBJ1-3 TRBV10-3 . CAIGVGFSNTIYF TGTGCCATCGGAGTGGGGTTCAGCAACACCATATATTTT
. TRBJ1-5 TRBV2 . CASGTAVGQPQHF TGTGCCAGCGGTACGGCAGTAGGTCAGCCCCAGCATTTT
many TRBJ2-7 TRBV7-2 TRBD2 CASSQYSGRDYEQYF TGTGCCAGCAGCCAGTATAGCGGGAGGGACTACGAGCAGTACTTC
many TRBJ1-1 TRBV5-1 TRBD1 CASRQGTPNFNTEAFF TGCGCCAGCCGACAGGGGACACCGAACTTCAACACTGAAGCTTTCTTT
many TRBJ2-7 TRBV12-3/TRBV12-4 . CASSYAPTHKYEQYF TGTGCCAGCAGTTATGCTCCGACCCATAAATACGAGCAGTACTTC
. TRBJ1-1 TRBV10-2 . CASSESRAGEAFF TGCGCCAGCAGTGAGTCGAGAGCGGGCGAAGCTTTCTTT
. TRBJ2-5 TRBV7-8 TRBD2 CASSQAAPGLAGLQETQYF TGCGCCAGCAGCCAAGCCGCCCCGGGACTAGCGGGACTCCAAGAGACCCAGTACTTC
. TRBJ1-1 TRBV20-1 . CSARSPQSSNTEAFF TGCAGTGCTAGGTCTCCCCAGAGCAGCAACACTGAAGCCTTCTTT
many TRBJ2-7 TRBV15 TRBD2 CATSRAGGLAGPGGIYEQYF TGTGCCACCAGCAGAGCGGGGGGACTAGCGGGGCCAGGGGGGATCTACGAGCAGTACTTC
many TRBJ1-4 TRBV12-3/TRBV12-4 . CASSLSGVNEKLFF TGTGCCAGCAGTTTATCAGGTGTAAATGAAAAACTGTTTTTT
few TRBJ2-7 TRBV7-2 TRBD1 CASSSTFGQGLWEQYF TGTGCCAGCAGTTCTACTTTCGGACAGGGACTCTGGGAGCAGTACTTC
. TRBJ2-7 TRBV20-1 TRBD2 CSAPAGAGGYEQYF TGCAGTGCTCCGGCTGGAGCGGGAGGGTACGAGCAGTACTTC
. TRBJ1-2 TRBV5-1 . CASSLDGPSYEQYYGYTF TGCGCCAGCAGCTTGGATGGCCCATCCTACGAGCAGTACTATGGCTACACCTTC
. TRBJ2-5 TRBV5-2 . CASSLTGGAWETQYF TGTGCCAGCAGCTTGACAGGGGGCGCGTGGGAGACCCAGTACTTC
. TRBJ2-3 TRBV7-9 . CASSLMTSYF TGTGCCAGCAGCTTAATGACGTCGTATTTT
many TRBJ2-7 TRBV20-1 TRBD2 CSARAGGLEQYF TGCAGTGCTAGAGCGGGGGGGCTCGAGCAGTACTTC
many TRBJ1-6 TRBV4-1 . CASSQEVFQGFSPLHF TGCGCCAGCAGCCAAGAGGTTTTTCAGGGGTTTTCACCCCTCCACTTT